The 5 T cell receptor beta chains below were found in one sample sequenced in a study of cytomegalovirus exposure and HLA in healthy donors. Here immunoSEQ multiplex PCR was the method, and the copy in TCRdb shows in-frame clones only, minus some. Altogether 180,000 or so clones are present, about 87% being singletons, with the ten largest covering 1.4%. Material for sequencing was PBMCs. These receptors all stem from a woman aged 25 to 39 in good health and CMV-seronegative.

This clone was detected once. The chain recombines TRBV2 with TRBJ1-2; D gene ambiguous. Germline CDR1 reads SNHLY; CDR2 reads FYNNEI. CDR3 length: 14 amino acids. V was trimmed by 2 bases and J by 1 base, leaving 8 bases between them. CDR3 protein: CASSEWANNYGYTF. CDR3 nucleotides: TGTGCCAGCAGTGAATGGGCGAATAACTATGGCTACACCTTC. The full variable domain, rest sourced from reference TRBV2 and TRBJ1-2, is EPEVTQTPSHQVTQMGQEVILRCVPISNHLYFYWYRQILGQKVEFLVSFYNNEISEKSEIFDDQFSVERPDGSNFTLKIRSTKLEDSAMYFCASSEWANNYGYTFGSGTRLTVV.

The CDR3 DNA reads TGTGCCAGCAGTGCCCTAGGGACAGGGGACCAAGAGACCCAGTACTTC. Amino acids: CASSALGTGDQETQYF. The V gene is TRBV25-1, the J gene TRBJ2-5; TRBD1 matches 10 bases. Germline V gene sequence: CDR1 MGHDK, CDR2 SYGVNS. With V trimmed by 4 bases and J by 0 bases, 5 bases remained unmatched. The CDR3 covers 16 residues.

The gene calls are TRBV27 and TRBJ2-2; perhaps TRBD1 as D (6 bases). This CDR3 region has 15 residues. Germline V gene lookup returns CDR1 MNHEY and CDR2 SMNVEV (reference sequence). V gave up 4 bases and J gave up 0 bases, with 9 bases separating them. The CDR3, as DNA: TGTGCCAGCAGTTCCCGGGACACGAACACCGGGGAGCTGTTTTTT. Translating it yields CASSSRDTNTGELFF.

V and J are TRBV9 and TRBJ2-1; D unclear. The V end was cut by 0 bases, the J end by 3 bases, with 4 bases between. Germline CDR1 and CDR2: SGDLS and YYNGEE. CDR3 length equals 13 residues. CDR3 bases: TGTGCCAGCAGCGTAGGCAGCTACAATGAGCAGTTCTTC. This translates into CASSVGSYNEQFF.

The table lists this clone with many counts. The V and J genes are TRBV15 and TRBJ2-7, with TRBD2 matching over 11 bases. The germline gives CDR1 LNHNV, CDR2 YYDKDF (reference sequence). J lost 2 bases, V lost 0 bases, and 0 bases had no gene match. There are 15 residues in the CDR3. The CDR3 nucleotides read TGTGCCACCAGCAGAGATAGCGGGGGGGCCTACGAGCAGTACTTC. This sequence encodes CATSRDSGGAYEQYF. Filled out from reference TRBV15 and TRBJ2-7, the complete variable domain reads DAMVIQNPRYQVTQFGKPVTLSCSQTLNHNVMYWYQQKSSQAPKLLFHYYDKDFNNEADTPDNFQSRRPNTSFCFLDIRSPGLGDTAMYLCATSRDSGGAYEQYFGPGTRLTVT.